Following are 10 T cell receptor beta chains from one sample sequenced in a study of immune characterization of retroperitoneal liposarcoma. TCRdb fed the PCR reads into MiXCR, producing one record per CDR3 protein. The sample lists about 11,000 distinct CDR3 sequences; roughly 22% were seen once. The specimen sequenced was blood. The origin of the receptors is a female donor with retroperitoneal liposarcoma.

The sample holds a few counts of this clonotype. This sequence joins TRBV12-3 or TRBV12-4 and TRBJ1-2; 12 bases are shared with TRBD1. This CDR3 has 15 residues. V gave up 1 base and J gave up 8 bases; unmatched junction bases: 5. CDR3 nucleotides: TGTGCCAGCAGTTTAGGGGGACAGGGGGCGAGGGGCTACACCTTC. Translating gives CASSLGGQGARGYTF.

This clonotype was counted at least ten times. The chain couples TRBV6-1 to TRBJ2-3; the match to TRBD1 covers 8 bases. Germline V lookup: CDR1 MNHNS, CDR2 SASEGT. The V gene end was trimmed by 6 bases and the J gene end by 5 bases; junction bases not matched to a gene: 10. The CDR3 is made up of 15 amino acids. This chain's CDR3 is CASSPGQGGEDTQYF. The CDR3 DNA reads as TGTGCCAGCAGCCCTGGACAGGGAGGCGAAGATACGCAGTATTTT.

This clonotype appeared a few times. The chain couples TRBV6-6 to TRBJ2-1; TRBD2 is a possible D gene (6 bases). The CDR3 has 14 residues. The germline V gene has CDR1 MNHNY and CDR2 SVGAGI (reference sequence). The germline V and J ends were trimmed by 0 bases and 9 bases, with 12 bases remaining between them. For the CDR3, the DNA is TGTGCCAGCAGTTACTCGGGAGGCGTTGGTGAGCAGTTCTTC. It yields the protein CASSYSGGVGEQFF.

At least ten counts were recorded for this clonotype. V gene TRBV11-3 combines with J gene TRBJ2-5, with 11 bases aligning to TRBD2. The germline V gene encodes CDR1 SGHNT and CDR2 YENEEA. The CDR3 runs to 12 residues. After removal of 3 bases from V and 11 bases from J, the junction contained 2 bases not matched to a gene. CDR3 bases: TGTGCCAGCAGCTTGACTAGCGGGGAGCAGTACTTC. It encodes CASSLTSGEQYF. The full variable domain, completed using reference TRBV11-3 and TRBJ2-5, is EAGVVQSPRYKIIEKKQPVAFWCNPISGHNTLYWYLQNLGQGPELLIRYENEEAVDDSQLPKDRFSAERLKGVDSTLKIQPAELGDSAVYLCASSLTSGEQYFGPGTRLLVL.

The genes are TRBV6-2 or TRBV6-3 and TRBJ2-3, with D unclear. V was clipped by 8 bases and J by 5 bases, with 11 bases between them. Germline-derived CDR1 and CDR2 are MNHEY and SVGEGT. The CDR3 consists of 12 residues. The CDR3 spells CASSPSIDTQYF. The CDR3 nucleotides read TGTGCCAGCTCTCCCTCGATAGATACGCAGTATTTT.

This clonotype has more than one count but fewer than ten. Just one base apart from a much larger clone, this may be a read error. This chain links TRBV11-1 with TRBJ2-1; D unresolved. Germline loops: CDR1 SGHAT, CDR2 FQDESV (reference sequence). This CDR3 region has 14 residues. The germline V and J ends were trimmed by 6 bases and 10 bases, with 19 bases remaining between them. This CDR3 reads CASRPDRRVDEQFF. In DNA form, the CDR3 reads TGTGCCAGCAGGCCCGATAGAAGGGTCGACGAGCAGTTCTTC.

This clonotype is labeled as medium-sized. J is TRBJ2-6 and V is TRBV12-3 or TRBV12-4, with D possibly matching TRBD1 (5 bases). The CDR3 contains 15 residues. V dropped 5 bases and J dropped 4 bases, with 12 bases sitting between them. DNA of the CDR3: TGTGCCAGCAGTCTCCGGACATCAGGGGCCAACGTCCTGACTTTC. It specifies CASSLRTSGANVLTF.

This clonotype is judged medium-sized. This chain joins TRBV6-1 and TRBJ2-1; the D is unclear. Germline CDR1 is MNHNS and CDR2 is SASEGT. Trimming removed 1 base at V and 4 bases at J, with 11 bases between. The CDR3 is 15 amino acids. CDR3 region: CASSEGAGEYNEQFF. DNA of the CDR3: TGTGCCAGCAGTGAAGGGGCAGGAGAGTACAATGAGCAGTTCTTC.

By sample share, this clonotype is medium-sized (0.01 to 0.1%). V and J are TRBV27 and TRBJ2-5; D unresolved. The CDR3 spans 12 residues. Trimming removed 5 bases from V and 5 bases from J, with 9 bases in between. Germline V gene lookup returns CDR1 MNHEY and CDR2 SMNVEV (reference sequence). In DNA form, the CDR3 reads TGTGCCAGCAGTCCCTTAACCGAGACCCAGTACTTC. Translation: CASSPLTETQYF.

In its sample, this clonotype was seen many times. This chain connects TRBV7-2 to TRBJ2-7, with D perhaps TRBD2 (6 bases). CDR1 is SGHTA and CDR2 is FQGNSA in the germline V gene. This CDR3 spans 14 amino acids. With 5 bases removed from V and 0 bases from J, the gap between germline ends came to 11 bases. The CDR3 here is CASSTLAYSYEQYF. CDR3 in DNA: TGTGCCAGCAGCACTCTAGCGTACTCCTACGAGCAGTACTTC.